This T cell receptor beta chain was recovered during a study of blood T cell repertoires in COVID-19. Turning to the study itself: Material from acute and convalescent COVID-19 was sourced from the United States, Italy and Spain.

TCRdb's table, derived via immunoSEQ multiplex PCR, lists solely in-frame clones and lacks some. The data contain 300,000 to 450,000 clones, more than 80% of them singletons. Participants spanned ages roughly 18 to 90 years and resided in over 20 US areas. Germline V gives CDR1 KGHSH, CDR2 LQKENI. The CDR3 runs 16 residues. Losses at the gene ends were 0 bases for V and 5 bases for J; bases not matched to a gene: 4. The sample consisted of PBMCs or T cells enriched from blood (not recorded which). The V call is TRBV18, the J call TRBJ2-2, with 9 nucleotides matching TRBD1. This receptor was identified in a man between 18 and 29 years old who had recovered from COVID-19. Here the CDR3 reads CASSPPTGGRTGELFF. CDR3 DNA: TGTGCCAGCTCACCACCGACAGGGGGAAGGACCGGGGAGCTGTTTTTT. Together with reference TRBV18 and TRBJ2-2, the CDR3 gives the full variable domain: NAGVMQNPRHLVRRRGQEARLRCSPMKGHSHVYWYRQLPEEGLKFMVYLQKENIIDESGMPKERFSAEFPKEGPSILRIQQVVRGDSAAYFCASSPPTGGRTGELFFGEGSRLTVL.